Following are 29 T cell receptor beta chains from one sample sequenced in a study of regulatory T cells in long-lasting Graves disease. Assembly of TCR beta libraries relied on iRepertoire HTBI primers together with Arm-PCR of CDR3 regions. TCRdb reprocessed the multiplex PCR reads via MiXCR and lists one record per CDR3 protein. The data contain approximately 440,000 distinct CDR3 sequences, 23% of them singletons. The sample's time point: persistent/refractory GD, antithyroid drugs over 5 years with positive TRAb. Generation of the TCR library employed RNA extracted from PBMCs. The sequencing used peripheral blood mononuclear cells (PBMCs), collected when the disease was refractory, from a patient treated with antithyroid drugs. Receptor source: a female donor with Graves disease.

On this clonotype itself: At one end the junction does not follow the germline gene, possibly because of a read error. The V call is TRBV10-3, the J call TRBJ1-5; D is perhaps TRBD1 (6 bases). Germline V gene lookup returns CDR1 ENHRY and CDR2 SYGVKD. The CDR3 totals 17 residues. CDR3 sequence reads: CASSSVARGLGNQPQHF. The CDR3 region has the DNA TGTGCCAGCAGTTCCGTCGCACGGGGGCTGGGCAATCAGCCCCAGCATTTT.

The rearrangement links TRBV4-2 to TRBJ2-5; D remains ambiguous. The germline V gene has CDR1 LGHNA and CDR2 YNFKEQ. V was clipped by 0 bases and J by 1 base, with 9 bases between them. This CDR3 has 15 residues. The CDR3 spells CASSQESGIQETQYF. The CDR3 nucleotides read TGTGCCAGCAGCCAAGAAAGTGGGATCCAAGAGACCCAGTACTTC.

This clonotype was counted ten times or more. The gene calls are TRBV13 and TRBJ1-1; D might be TRBD1 (5 bases). The germline V gene has CDR1 PRHDT and CDR2 FYEKMQ (reference sequence). The CDR3 loop spans 14 amino acids. The ends were cut back, 1 base at V and 5 bases at J, with 11 bases in the middle. The CDR3, as DNA: TGTGCCAGCAGCTTAGAAAGGGGACGGACTGAAGCTTTCTTT. It translates to CASSLERGRTEAFF.

This clonotype was seen repeatedly, ten times or more. This chain joins TRBV6-1 and TRBJ2-7, with TRBD1 matching 9 bases. This CDR3 is built from 14 residues. V lost 8 bases and J lost 2; bases outside the gene matches: 7. Per the germline V gene, CDR1 is MNHNS and CDR2 is SASEGT. CDR3 region: CASGGTGMPYEQYF. Here the CDR3 DNA reads TGTGCCAGCGGAGGGACAGGGATGCCCTACGAGCAGTACTTC.

This clonotype came up a few times. The rearrangement joins TRBV19 to TRBJ1-1; 7 nucleotides agree with TRBD1. The V segment lost 5 bases and the J segment 5 bases; nucleotides outside the gene matches: 8. The CDR3 spans 14 residues. CDR1 LNHDA and CDR2 SQIVND come from the germline V gene (reference sequence). The CDR3 sequence: CASSPQTGRTEAFF. The DNA of the CDR3 is TGTGCCAGTAGTCCCCAGACAGGGAGGACTGAAGCTTTCTTT.

This clonotype showed up just a few times. The chain recombines TRBV20-1 with TRBJ1-1, with D tentatively TRBD1 (5 bases). The germline CDR1 and CDR2 sequences are DFQATT and SNEGSKA (reference sequence). CDR3 size: 12 residues. V lost 0 bases and J 11 bases, leaving 13 bases between the germline ends. CDR3 amino acids: CSAREGGRVAFF. The DNA of the CDR3 is TGCAGTGCTAGAGAGGGGGGGAGGGTGGCTTTCTTT.

V is TRBV7-9 and J is TRBJ1-5; 8 positions match TRBD1. V shed 5 bases and J 10 bases; nucleotides not matched to a gene: 4. Germline V gene data show CDR1 as SEHNR and CDR2 as FQNEAQ (reference sequence). The CDR3 has 12 amino acids. CDR3 loop: CASSRTGSPQHF. CDR3 nucleotide sequence: TGTGCCAGCAGCCGGACAGGGTCTCCCCAGCATTTT.

The V gene is TRBV30, the J gene TRBJ2-7; D is unresolved. V gave up 0 bases and J gave up 4 bases, with 19 bases separating them. Germline V gene data show CDR1 as GTSNPN and CDR2 as SVGIG (reference sequence). The CDR3 is 16 amino acids. DNA of the CDR3: TGTGCCTGGAGTGTCAGCAGGTTCGAGAGCACTTACGAGCAGTACTTC. Its protein product is CAWSVSRFESTYEQYF.

This clonotype has more than one count but fewer than ten. The chain employs TRBV27 and TRBJ2-7; no reliable D call. Deletions cut 2 bases from V and 6 bases from J, with 8 bases between. Germline V CDR1 and CDR2: MNHEY, SMNVEV (reference sequence). CDR3 length equals 12 residues. The CDR3 loop is CASSLRAGEQYF. The DNA for the CDR3 is TGTGCCAGCAGTTTAAGGGCTGGCGAGCAGTACTTC.

Many counts were recorded for this clonotype. This chain connects TRBV7-2 to TRBJ1-5; 7 bases fit TRBD1. Germline CDR1 and CDR2: SGHTA and FQGNSA. The CDR3 totals 16 residues. J was trimmed by 2 bases and V by 5 bases; bases with no gene match: 9. In DNA, the CDR3 is TGTGCCAGCAGCCCCATGACAGGGTACGGCAATCAGCCCCAGCATTTT. This encodes CASSPMTGYGNQPQHF. The full variable domain, completed using reference TRBV7-2 and TRBJ1-5, is GAGVSQSPSNKVTEKGKDVELRCDPISGHTALYWYRQSLGQGLEFLIYFQGNSAPDKSGLPSDRFSAERTGGSVSTLTIQRTQQEDSAVYLCASSPMTGYGNQPQHFGDGTRLSIL.

This chain uses TRBV19 with TRBJ2-7, with 10 bases aligning to TRBD2. The CDR3 is 16 amino acids. Germline values: CDR1 LNHDA, CDR2 SQIVND (reference sequence). J gave up 2 bases and V 5 bases, and 9 bases lay outside the gene matches. The DNA for the CDR3 is TGTGCCAGTAGTTTACGTGGGACTAGCGCGACCTACGAGCAGTACTTC. This codes for CASSLRGTSATYEQYF.

J is TRBJ2-7 and V is TRBV10-3; D is perhaps TRBD1 (6 bases). Germline CDR1 is ENHRY and CDR2 is SYGVKD. With 3 bases removed from V and 2 bases from J, the gap between germline ends came to 17 bases. This CDR3 spans 16 amino acids. In nucleotides, the CDR3 is TGTGCCATCAGTGAAAGGGACACTACCCCGACCTACGAGCAGTACTTC. It is translated as CAISERDTTPTYEQYF.

This clonotype was counted only a few times. The V call is TRBV6-4, the J call TRBJ2-2; possibly TRBD1 or TRBD2 for D (6 bases each). Germline lookup yields CDR1 MRHNA and CDR2 SNTAGT. The CDR3 spans 15 residues. CDR3 nucleotides: TGTGCAACCAGCGGAGGGGGAGTCGGCACCGGGGAGCTGTTTTTT. Its protein is CATSGGGVGTGELFF.

Notes on this clonotype: A much larger clone sits a single nucleotide away, making a read error possible. The genes are TRBV20-1 and TRBJ1-5, with 7 bases identical to TRBD1. The V segment lost 5 bases and the J segment 2 bases; nucleotides outside the gene matches: 3. Germline loops: CDR1 DFQATT, CDR2 SNEGSKA (reference sequence). The CDR3 consists of 13 residues. The DNA of the CDR3 is TGCAGTGCTGATACAGGGGGCAATCAGCCCCAGCATTTT. Protein sequence: CSADTGGNQPQHF.

A few counts support this clonotype. The chain combines TRBV28 with TRBJ2-2; 8 bases agree with TRBD2. Germline V CDR1 and CDR2: MDHEN, SYDVKM. Trimming at V came to 7 bases and at J to 1 base, leaving 5 bases not matched to a gene. The CDR3 has 15 residues. CDR3 DNA: TGTGCCAGCATCTACCGGGGGGGGAACACCGGGGAGCTGTTTTTT. It yields the protein CASIYRGGNTGELFF.

CDR3: CASSAYRGTYKNTGELFF. Here the CDR3 DNA reads TGTGCCAGCAGCGCCTATCGCGGGACATACAAGAACACCGGGGAGCTGTTTTTT. The V gene is TRBV11-3, the J gene TRBJ2-2; D may match TRBD1 or TRBD2 (6 bases each). V lost 5 bases and J 1 base, leaving 20 bases between the germline ends. The CDR3 consists of 18 residues. The V gene's germline CDR1 is SGHNT and CDR2 YENEEA.

The genes are TRBV28 and TRBJ2-3; D may correspond to TRBD1 or TRBD2 (5 bases each). Trimming pared 2 bases from V and 1 base from J, leaving 10 bases between. The CDR3 has 15 residues. CDR1 MDHEN and CDR2 SYDVKM come from the germline V gene. CDR3 DNA sequence: TGTGCCAGCAGTTTACAGGGAGTCCGCACAGATACGCAGTATTTT. This codes for CASSLQGVRTDTQYF.

Only a few counts were recorded for this clonotype. This chain uses TRBV7-2 with TRBJ1-6; D is unresolved. Trimming took 3 bases from V and 8 from J, leaving 14 bases between them. This CDR3 spans 15 amino acids. The V gene's germline CDR1 is SGHTA and CDR2 FQGNSA. CDR3 DNA: TGTGCCAGCAGCTTTTCCAGGAAGCGTGATTCACCCCTCCACTTT. Translating gives CASSFSRKRDSPLHF.

The chain has TRBV19 and TRBJ1-1; D gene unclear. The V end was cut by 6 bases, the J end by 1 base, with 12 bases between. This CDR3 is built from 14 residues. Germline lookup yields CDR1 LNHDA and CDR2 SQIVND (reference sequence). CDR3 nucleotides: TGTGCCAGTAGCCCGAGGCAGGAGAACACTGAAGCTTTCTTT. Translation: CASSPRQENTEAFF. The full variable domain, in which reference TRBV19 and TRBJ1-1 provide the parts outside the CDR3, is DGGITQSPKYLFRKEGQNVTLSCEQNLNHDAMYWYRQDPGQGLRLIYYSQIVNDFQKGDIAEGYSVSREKKESFPLTVTSAQKNPTAFYLCASSPRQENTEAFFGQGTRLTVV.

This clonotype was found many times. The rearrangement joins TRBV10-3 to TRBJ2-7, with TRBD2 identical over 11 bases. J gave up 5 bases and V 0 bases, and 15 bases lay outside the gene matches. The germline gives CDR1 ENHRY, CDR2 SYGVKD. CDR3 length equals 19 residues. The CDR3 reads CAISESTSGSARYLDEQYF. For the CDR3, the DNA is TGTGCCATCAGTGAGTCCACTAGCGGGAGCGCCAGGTATCTAGACGAGCAGTACTTC.

V is TRBV7-6 and J is TRBJ2-2; TRBD2 might be the D (5 bases). V lost 0 bases and J 5 bases, leaving 10 bases between the germline ends. This CDR3 is 15 amino acids long. Per germline, CDR1 SGHVS and CDR2 FNYEAQ. The CDR3 region is CASSLAPGWTGELFF. The CDR3, as DNA: TGTGCCAGCAGCTTAGCGCCGGGGTGGACCGGGGAGCTGTTTTTT.

The V call is TRBV24-1, the J call TRBJ2-7, with D hard to call. V lost 1 base to trimming and J lost 11 bases, with 14 bases between them. The CDR3 extends over 13 amino acids. Germline V gives CDR1 KGHDR, CDR2 SFDVKD. CDR3 residues: CATSDFSDTPEYF. CDR3 sequence (DNA): TGTGCCACCAGTGATTTCAGTGACACCCCAGAGTACTTC.

This clonotype was seen at least ten times. The chain is built from TRBV12-3 or TRBV12-4 and TRBJ2-2; either TRBD1 or TRBD2 may fit D (6 bases each). V was shortened by 2 bases and J by 4 bases, with 11 bases between the two germline ends. The length of the CDR3 is 15 residues. CDR3 sequence reads: CASSLRGTVTGELFF. The CDR3 DNA reads TGTGCCAGCAGTTTAAGGGGGACTGTCACCGGGGAGCTGTTTTTT.

The V call is TRBV10-3, the J call TRBJ2-2; TRBD2 matches 7 bases. The CDR3 totals 14 residues. CDR1 is ENHRY, CDR2 SYGVKD, per germline. V shed 7 bases and J 5 bases; nucleotides not matched to a gene: 7. The DNA for the CDR3 is TGTGCCATCAAACTAGACGGGGGGACCGGGGAGCTGTTTTTT. Encoded protein: CAIKLDGGTGELFF.

Here the CDR3 reads CASSFPGGQYEQYF. CDR3 nucleotides: TGTGCCAGCAGCTTCCCGGGAGGGCAGTACGAGCAGTACTTC. The chain carries TRBV7-9 and TRBJ2-7; 8 positions match TRBD2. The CDR3 extends over 14 amino acids. Germline assignment: CDR1 SEHNR and CDR2 FQNEAQ (reference sequence). After removal of 3 bases from V and 4 bases from J, the junction contained 5 bases not matched to a gene.

A remark on this clonotype: A much larger clone sits a single nucleotide away, making a read error possible. The chain carries TRBV12-3 or TRBV12-4 and TRBJ1-2; the match to TRBD1 covers 7 bases. V lost 7 bases, J lost 5 bases, and 13 bases stayed unmatched. CDR3 length equals 15 residues. For the CDR3, the DNA is TGTGCCAGCATCATACGAGGCGACAGGGTATATGGCTACACCTTC. Protein product: CASIIRGDRVYGYTF.

This clonotype came up a few times. The rearrangement links TRBV18 to TRBJ2-5, with a tentative D call TRBD1 (6 bases). CDR3 length equals 13 residues. The V end lost 3 bases, the J end lost 5 bases, and 10 bases lay between the germline ends. Looked up from germline, CDR1 is KGHSH and CDR2 is LQKENI. The CDR3 bases are TGTGCCAGCTCACCCCCCCAGGGGGAGACCCAGTACTTC. It yields the protein CASSPPQGETQYF.

This clonotype was recorded at least ten times. The gene calls are TRBV20-1 and TRBJ2-2; D could derive from TRBD1 or TRBD2 (5 bases each). The germline V and J ends were trimmed by 3 bases and 9 bases, with 17 bases remaining between them. Per germline, CDR1 DFQATT and CDR2 SNEGSKA (reference sequence). The CDR3 spans 14 residues. As DNA, the CDR3 is TGCAGTGCTAGTCCCACCGGGACGATGCGGGAGCTGTTTTTT. Protein sequence: CSASPTGTMRELFF.

This chain joins TRBV20-1 and TRBJ2-7; D perhaps matches TRBD1 (6 bases). CDR3 length: 11 residues. Germline loops: CDR1 DFQATT, CDR2 SNEGSKA (reference sequence). Trimming stripped 7 bases from V and 6 bases from J, with 13 bases between. CDR3 DNA: TGCAGTGTTATACTCAGGGGCGAGCAGTACTTC. Residues: CSVILRGEQYF.